Shown below are 16 T cell receptor beta chains from a single sample sequenced in a study of T cell changes during pregnancy in multiple sclerosis. TCRdb's table, derived via immunoSEQ multiplex PCR, lists solely in-frame clones and lacks some. The table includes around 83,000 clones, 85% to 95% detected once. The material sequenced was CD4+ T cells from peripheral blood mononuclear cells, taken in the second trimester of pregnancy. Receptors were obtained from a female donor with multiple sclerosis, enrolled in a pregnancy study.

This clone was seen just once. This chain joins TRBV6-5 and TRBJ2-3, with a tentative D call TRBD1 (5 bases). Germline V gene sequence: CDR1 MNHEY, CDR2 SVGAGI. This CDR3 spans 12 amino acids. Deletions cut 6 bases from V and 3 bases from J, with 7 bases between. The CDR3 DNA reads TGTGCCAGCAGGGACACTACAGATACGCAGTATTTT. Its translation is CASRDTTDTQYF.

The chain recombines TRBV28 with TRBJ2-7; TRBD1 aligns across 7 bases. This CDR3 has 12 residues. From germline, CDR1 is MDHEN and CDR2 SYDVKM. Trimming took 8 bases from V and 7 from J; bases not matched to a gene: 8. This CDR3 is CASLRQGWEQYF. The CDR3 bases are TGTGCCAGCCTCAGACAGGGTTGGGAGCAGTACTTC.

The gene calls are TRBV9 and TRBJ1-4, with a possible D match to TRBD1 (5 bases). The ends were cut back, 1 base at V and 5 bases at J, with 12 bases in the middle. The CDR3 loop spans 15 amino acids. Germline V lookup: CDR1 SGDLS, CDR2 YYNGEE. The CDR3 DNA sequence: TGTGCCAGCAGCGTAAAGTCTGGGGCCAATGAAAAACTGTTTTTT. Amino acid sequence: CASSVKSGANEKLFF.

This chain links TRBV13 with TRBJ2-7; 11 bases agree with TRBD2. Per the germline V gene, CDR1 is PRHDT and CDR2 is FYEKMQ (reference sequence). V trimming: 5 bases; J trimming: 5 bases; junction bases outside the gene matches: 14. This CDR3 is built from 17 residues. The DNA for the CDR3 is TGTGCCAGCAGCCTCTCGGGACTAGCGGAGGGTCTAGACGAGCAGTACTTC. It specifies CASSLSGLAEGLDEQYF.

This rearrangement joins TRBV6-1 to TRBJ1-5; D gene ambiguous. The ends were cut back, 5 bases at V and 2 bases at J, with 13 bases in the middle. CDR1 MNHNS and CDR2 SASEGT come from the germline V gene. The CDR3 sequence is 15 residues long. Here the CDR3 reads CASSSTRHGNQPQHF. CDR3 nucleotides: TGTGCCAGCAGTTCTACTAGACACGGCAATCAGCCCCAGCATTTT.

The gene calls are TRBV5-1 and TRBJ1-1; 9 bases match TRBD1. CDR3 length equals 14 residues. Germline CDR1 reads SGHRS; CDR2 reads YFSETQ. Trimming at V came to 4 bases and at J to 3 bases, leaving 4 bases not matched to a gene. The DNA of the CDR3 is TGCGCCAGCAGCCCAAGGACAGGGGACACTGAAGCTTTCTTT. It is translated as CASSPRTGDTEAFF. The complete variable domain, with remaining parts taken from reference TRBV5-1 and TRBJ1-1, reads KAGVTQTPRYLIKTRGQQVTLSCSPISGHRSVSWYQQTPGQGLQFLFEYFSETQRNKGNFPGRFSGRQFSNSRSEMNVSTLELGDSALYLCASSPRTGDTEAFFGQGTRLTVV.

V gene TRBV9 combines with J gene TRBJ2-3; possibly TRBD1 for D (6 bases). Germline V gives CDR1 SGDLS, CDR2 YYNGEE. V lost 4 bases and J lost 2, with 17 bases in between. The CDR3 is made up of 16 amino acids. This chain's CDR3 is CASSSHRVQNTDTQYF. The CDR3 DNA reads TGTGCCAGCAGCTCCCACAGGGTGCAAAACACAGATACGCAGTATTTT.

V usage is TRBV6-1 and J usage is TRBJ1-2; perhaps TRBD1 as D (6 bases). Trimming stripped 4 bases from V and 6 bases from J, with 18 bases between. This CDR3 contains 15 residues. Germline V gives CDR1 MNHNS, CDR2 SASEGT. The DNA of the CDR3 is TGTGCCAGCAGTGTTTCGGATTGGGCAGGGGATGGCTACACCTTC. Amino acids: CASSVSDWAGDGYTF.

The gene calls are TRBV7-9 and TRBJ1-5; TRBD1 aligns across 7 bases. Trimming took 5 bases from V and 0 from J; bases not matched to a gene: 10. Germline assignment: CDR1 SEHNR and CDR2 FQNEAQ (reference sequence). The CDR3 has 17 amino acids. CDR3 residues: CASSPDGQDYSNQPQHF. CDR3 nucleotide sequence: TGTGCCAGCAGCCCGGACGGACAGGATTATAGCAATCAGCCCCAGCATTTT.

The V and J genes are TRBV2 and TRBJ1-2; D gene uncertain. The V gene's germline CDR1 is SNHLY and CDR2 FYNNEI. The CDR3 has 13 amino acids. V was pared by 7 bases and J by 4 bases, with 13 bases between. CDR3 sequence: CASIGSPGYGYTF. CDR3 bases: TGTGCCAGCATTGGGTCTCCGGGCTATGGCTACACCTTC.

The chain carries TRBV25-1 and TRBJ2-5; D may be TRBD2 (7 bases). Looked up from germline, CDR1 is MGHDK and CDR2 is SYGVNS. The CDR3 has 16 amino acids. Trimming took off 3 bases at V and 5 bases at J, with 19 bases between the two ends. CDR3 coding DNA: TGTGCCAGCAGTGAGGGAGCCCAGGGGCGGGGGGAGACCCAGTACTTC. Its translation is CASSEGAQGRGETQYF.

The count of this clone is one. J is TRBJ1-1 and V is TRBV9, with D tentatively TRBD1 (5 bases). The CDR3 covers 15 residues. The germline V gene encodes CDR1 SGDLS and CDR2 YYNGEE. Trimming took 3 bases from V and 1 from J, leaving 13 bases between them. The CDR3 DNA reads as TGTGCCAGCAGCGCAGGATGGGGGGGGAACACTGAAGCTTTCTTT. The encoded protein is CASSAGWGGNTEAFF.

The chain links TRBV19 to TRBJ2-3; a weak D match, TRBD2 (6 bases). Trimming took 3 bases from V and 6 from J, leaving 10 bases between them. There are 13 residues in the CDR3. Germline values: CDR1 LNHDA, CDR2 SQIVND (reference sequence). The CDR3, as DNA: TGTGCCAGTAGTATCCGGAGGGAGGATACGCAGTATTTT. Translation: CASSIRREDTQYF.

The chain couples TRBV5-1 to TRBJ2-7; possible D gene TRBD2, 6 bases. The V end was cut by 0 bases, the J end by 3 bases, with 16 bases between. This CDR3 has 16 amino acids. From germline, CDR1 is SGHRS and CDR2 YFSETQ. CDR3 amino acids: CASSLALAGPHYEQYF. Here the CDR3 DNA reads TGCGCCAGCAGCTTGGCCTTGGCGGGGCCGCACTACGAGCAGTACTTC.

The chain couples TRBV4-3 to TRBJ2-3; tentative D call: TRBD2 (7 bases). The CDR3 runs to 15 residues. Trimming removed 4 bases from V and 0 bases from J, with 11 bases in between. CDR1 is LGHNA, CDR2 YSLEER, per germline. CDR3 nucleotides: TGCGCCAGCAGCCGGGGGGGGGCGAGCACAGATACGCAGTATTTT. Translated: CASSRGGASTDTQYF.

The chain recombines TRBV30 with TRBJ1-2; D unclear. CDR1 GTSNPN and CDR2 SVGIG come from the germline V gene (reference sequence). The CDR3 has 16 amino acids. The V and J ends lost 2 bases and 2 bases respectively, with 18 bases between them. This chain's CDR3 is CAWSSQGPGRNYGYTF. CDR3 in DNA: TGTGCCTGGAGTTCGCAAGGCCCCGGGAGGAACTATGGCTACACCTTC.